The next 30 T cell receptor beta chains were all read from a single sample in a study of vaccination and CD4 T cells after COVID-19. These TCRs are of unknown antigen specificity. The study sequenced cultured CD4+ T cell DNA using the Oncomine TCR Beta short-read assay. Genomic DNA was drawn out of CD4+ T cells grown in culture. Using its own MiXCR run on the PCR reads, TCRdb lists one record per CDR3 protein. The sample holds 7,000 to 9,000 distinct CDR3 sequences, around two fifths seen once. Treatment: roughly 11-day PBMC culture with coronavirus spike peptide pools or control peptides (ViraFEST assay). Gathered ahead of the COVID-19 pandemic (2011-2018) were the CD4+ T cells of the unexposed donor. The specimen was CD4+ T cells from blood, cultured in vitro. All receptors come from a human donor in good health.

This clonotype was recorded only once. This chain uses TRBV20-1 with TRBJ2-7, with D possibly matching TRBD1 (6 bases). This CDR3 has 14 amino acids. CDR1 and CDR2 (germline): DFQATT, SNEGSKA (reference sequence). The ends were cut back, 0 bases at V and 4 bases at J, with 13 bases in the middle. For the CDR3, the DNA is TGCAGTGCTAGAGAGGGCAGGGGTTTTTACGAGCAGTACTTC. Protein: CSAREGRGFYEQYF.

Relative to its sample, this clonotype is medium-sized. CDR3: CASSEGTSGSNEQFF. DNA for the CDR3: TGTGCCAGCAGTGAAGGGACTAGCGGGAGCAATGAGCAGTTCTTC. J is TRBJ2-1 and V is TRBV6-1; 13 bases align to TRBD2. The CDR3 extends over 15 amino acids. After removal of 1 base from V and 6 bases from J, the junction contained 0 bases not matched to a gene. Germline V lookup: CDR1 MNHNS, CDR2 SASEGT.

The chain carries TRBV30 and TRBJ1-1; the D gene is possibly TRBD1 (6 bases). V was cut by 4 bases and J by 7 bases, with 19 bases left in between. The V gene's germline CDR1 is GTSNPN and CDR2 SVGIG (reference sequence). The CDR3 runs 14 residues. CDR3 DNA: TGTGCCTGGATTGATCCGGGGGCGCGTATTGAAGCTTTCTTT. Protein: CAWIDPGARIEAFF.

CDR3 amino acids: CAISVDSILAFF. The DNA for the CDR3 is TGTGCCATCAGTGTTGACAGCATTTTAGCTTTCTTT. The V gene is TRBV10-3, the J gene TRBJ1-1; weak D call: TRBD1 (5 bases). Trimming cost V 4 bases and J 10 bases, with 13 bases left between them. Germline loops: CDR1 ENHRY, CDR2 SYGVKD. This CDR3 spans 12 amino acids.

The chain couples TRBV28 to TRBJ2-7; TRBD1 aligns across 7 bases. Germline V gives CDR1 MDHEN, CDR2 SYDVKM. CDR3 size: 11 residues. The junction had 3 bases not matched to a gene; V was cut back by 5 bases and J by 8 bases. The CDR3 DNA reads as TGTGCCAGCAGTATTAGGGGGCAGCAGTACTTC. The encoded protein is CASSIRGQQYF.

The rearrangement uses TRBV20-1 and TRBJ2-7; D possibly corresponds to TRBD1 (6 bases). The CDR3 runs to 13 residues. V was pared by 4 bases and J by 6 bases, with 16 bases between. The V gene's germline CDR1 is DFQATT and CDR2 SNEGSKA (reference sequence). In DNA, the CDR3 is TGCAGTGCTATTTTCCGTGGGGGCGCCGAGCAGTACTTC. It translates to CSAIFRGGAEQYF.

This clonotype is judged medium-sized. The chain joins TRBV7-8 to TRBJ1-5; a possible D gene is TRBD1 (5 bases). V dropped 3 bases and J dropped 3 bases, with 9 bases sitting between them. The CDR3 is made up of 14 amino acids. Germline CDR1 reads SGHVS; CDR2 reads FQNEAQ. CDR3 coding DNA: TGTGCCAGCAGCTTCAGGGACCTCAATCAGCCCCAGCATTTT. This encodes CASSFRDLNQPQHF.

This clonotype was found a few times. The chain joins TRBV20-1 to TRBJ2-3; D gene ambiguous. Germline assignment: CDR1 DFQATT and CDR2 SNEGSKA (reference sequence). Trimming removed 2 bases at V and 1 base at J, with 10 bases between. The CDR3 has 14 residues. The CDR3 loop is CSARPGFGTDTQYF. In nucleotides, the CDR3 is TGCAGTGCTAGACCAGGATTCGGCACAGATACGCAGTATTTT.

The rearrangement uses TRBV5-4 and TRBJ1-1; 10 nucleotides line up with TRBD1. CDR1 is SGHNT, CDR2 YYREEE, per germline (reference sequence). With V trimmed by 5 bases and J by 8 bases, 6 bases remained unmatched. This CDR3 region has 13 residues. CDR3 DNA: TGTGCCAGCAGGCTCGGGACAGGGGACGAAGCTTTCTTT. As protein: CASRLGTGDEAFF.

This rearrangement joins TRBV18 to TRBJ1-1; D remains unclear. This CDR3 has 16 residues. Germline V gives CDR1 KGHSH, CDR2 LQKENI. The V end lost 3 bases, the J end lost 1 base, and 15 bases lay between the germline ends. The CDR3 here is CASSPIEAAGNTEAFF. CDR3 sequence (DNA): TGTGCCAGCTCACCTATCGAGGCTGCTGGGAACACTGAAGCTTTCTTT.

V is TRBV24-1 and J is TRBJ1-1; D is unclear. The CDR3 consists of 13 residues. Germline CDR1 reads KGHDR; CDR2 reads SFDVKD. Trimming cost V 7 bases and J 0 bases, with 8 bases left between them. The CDR3 loop reads CATSSSVNTEAFF. The DNA of the CDR3 is TGTGCCACCAGCTCTTCGGTGAACACTGAAGCTTTCTTT.

There are a few counts of this clonotype. The V gene is TRBV12-3 or TRBV12-4, the J gene TRBJ2-5; D remains ambiguous. V was trimmed by 6 bases and J by 5 bases, leaving 10 bases between them. The CDR3 spans 12 residues. In nucleotides, the CDR3 is TGTGCCAGCAGGTTGGGTTCCGAGACCCAGTACTTC. The encoded protein is CASRLGSETQYF.

This clonotype was observed a handful of times. The V gene is TRBV5-8, the J gene TRBJ1-2, with D hard to call. Germline CDR1 is SGHTS and CDR2 is YDEGEE. The CDR3 consists of 14 residues. Trimming took off 4 bases at V and 7 bases at J, with 17 bases between the two ends. The CDR3 nucleotides are TGTGCCAGCAGCAACCGTCTCACGTCCGGTGGCTACACCTTC. Encoded protein: CASSNRLTSGGYTF.

This clonotype has just a few counts. The V gene is TRBV6-5, the J gene TRBJ1-5, with D possibly being TRBD1 (5 bases). Germline V CDR1 and CDR2: MNHEY, SVGAGI. The CDR3 runs 15 residues. The V gene lost 2 bases and the J gene lost 1 base, with 9 bases spanning the gap. The CDR3 coding sequence is TGTGCCAGCAGTTACGCCAGGGAGAGCAATCAGCCCCAGCATTTT. It specifies CASSYARESNQPQHF.

The chain employs TRBV7-2 and TRBJ2-3; D might be TRBD2 (5 bases). Germline-derived CDR1 and CDR2 are SGHTA and FQGNSA. V was trimmed by 5 bases and J by 4 bases, leaving 16 bases between them. This CDR3 contains 15 residues. CDR3 region: CASSERPGRPDTQYF. As DNA, the CDR3 is TGTGCCAGCAGCGAGCGGCCGGGAAGGCCAGATACGCAGTATTTT. The variable domain in full, completed from reference TRBV7-2 and TRBJ2-3, reads GAGVSQSPSNKVTEKGKDVELRCDPISGHTALYWYRQSLGQGLEFLIYFQGNSAPDKSGLPSDRFSAERTGGSVSTLTIQRTQQEDSAVYLCASSERPGRPDTQYFGPGTRLTVL.

This clonotype has more than one count but fewer than ten. The chain links TRBV28 to TRBJ2-5; 9 bases are shared with TRBD1. Trimming removed 2 bases from V and 7 bases from J; junction bases left unmatched: 5. Germline V gene data show CDR1 as MDHEN and CDR2 as SYDVKM. The CDR3 has 14 residues. The CDR3 DNA reads TGTGCCAGCAGTTTAACAGGGGGCGAAGGGACCCAGTACTTC. It is translated as CASSLTGGEGTQYF.

The genes are TRBV27 and TRBJ1-5; D may be TRBD1 (6 bases). The germline V gene encodes CDR1 MNHEY and CDR2 SMNVEV (reference sequence). V was cut by 2 bases and J by 5 bases, with 7 bases left in between. The CDR3 length is 13 residues. The CDR3 spells CASSLRGDQPQHF. CDR3 sequence (DNA): TGTGCCAGCAGTTTAAGGGGGGATCAGCCCCAGCATTTT.

This clonotype was counted only a few times. The J gene is TRBJ1-2, the V gene TRBV28; D is unclear. Deletions cut 3 bases from V and 4 bases from J, with 9 bases between. The CDR3 runs 13 residues. CDR1 and CDR2 from the germline V gene are MDHEN and SYDVKM. In DNA form, the CDR3 reads TGTGCCAGCAGTTTTCAGGTCTCCTATGGCTACACCTTC. This gives the protein CASSFQVSYGYTF.

The gene calls are TRBV7-2 and TRBJ2-2; 7 bases align to TRBD2. The germline V gene has CDR1 SGHTA and CDR2 FQGNSA. V trimming: 5 bases; J trimming: 4 bases; junction bases outside the gene matches: 7. The CDR3 sequence is 15 residues long. The CDR3, as DNA: TGTGCCAGCAGCAAGGAACTAGCGCGCACCGGGGAGCTGTTTTTT. This encodes CASSKELARTGELFF. Full variable domain (outside the CDR3, taken from reference TRBV7-2 and TRBJ2-2): GAGVSQSPSNKVTEKGKDVELRCDPISGHTALYWYRQSLGQGLEFLIYFQGNSAPDKSGLPSDRFSAERTGGSVSTLTIQRTQQEDSAVYLCASSKELARTGELFFGEGSRLTVL.

The DNA of the CDR3 is TGTGCCAGTACCCTAACCCCGACAGCCAATAATTCACCCCTCCACTTT. Translation: CASTLTPTANNSPLHF. This chain connects TRBV19 to TRBJ1-6, with D maybe TRBD1 (5 bases). The V gene lost 7 bases and the J gene lost 5 bases, with 18 bases spanning the gap. From germline, CDR1 is LNHDA and CDR2 SQIVND (reference sequence). The CDR3 loop spans 16 amino acids.

The chain has TRBV28 and TRBJ1-1, with no clear D. Germline CDR1 MDHEN, CDR2 SYDVKM. This CDR3 has 14 residues. The V and J ends lost 2 bases and 3 bases respectively, with 10 bases between them. The CDR3 DNA sequence: TGTGCCAGCAGTTTAGGAGGGATAGACACTGAAGCTTTCTTT. Translated: CASSLGGIDTEAFF.

This clonotype was seen only a few times. The chain uses TRBV4-3 and TRBJ1-2; TRBD1 is a possible D gene (6 bases). Trimming pared 1 base from V and 5 bases from J, leaving 14 bases between. This CDR3 has 15 amino acids. Germline values: CDR1 LGHNA, CDR2 YSLEER. CDR3: CASSQGGVGAYGYTF. The CDR3 nucleotides read TGCGCCAGCAGCCAAGGTGGCGTGGGGGCATATGGCTACACCTTC.

The rearrangement uses TRBV20-1 and TRBJ2-3; D ambiguous. The CDR3 covers 13 residues. Germline V gives CDR1 DFQATT, CDR2 SNEGSKA (reference sequence). Between the trimmed V and J ends, which lost 6 bases and 1 base, there was a span of 11 bases. The CDR3, as DNA: TGCAGTGCGCCGGACGTGGGCACAGATACGCAGTATTTT. This translates into CSAPDVGTDTQYF.

This chain links TRBV6-1 with TRBJ1-5; 7 bases agree with TRBD1. The J segment lost 1 base and the V segment lost 8 bases, leaving 2 bases of the junction unmatched. The CDR3 is 13 amino acids. The germline V gene has CDR1 MNHNS and CDR2 SASEGT. CDR3 sequence: CASRQGSNQPQHF. For the CDR3, the DNA is TGTGCCAGCCGACAGGGAAGCAATCAGCCCCAGCATTTT.

The chain links TRBV5-1 to TRBJ2-5; 7 bases align to TRBD2. This CDR3 has 14 amino acids. Germline trimming cut 1 base from V and 5 bases from J; bases unmatched to any gene: 5. Germline assignment: CDR1 SGHRS and CDR2 YFSETQ. The CDR3 DNA reads TGCGCCAGCAGCTTGATGGGGAGGGCGGAGACCCAGTACTTC. Translated: CASSLMGRAETQYF.

This clonotype was seen more than once but under ten times. J is TRBJ2-7 and V is TRBV6-2 or TRBV6-3; 16 nucleotides match TRBD2. The ends lost 6 bases at V and 5 bases at J; junction bases unmatched: 10. Germline V gene lookup returns CDR1 MNHEY and CDR2 SVGEGT. This CDR3 region has 17 residues. The CDR3 DNA reads TGTGCCAGCAGGGACCCGGGACTAGCGGGAGGGAGGAACGAGCAGTACTTC. Translated, it gives CASRDPGLAGGRNEQYF.

CDR3 nucleotide sequence: TGTGCCAGCAGTTTGACAGGGCAGCAGCCCCAGCATTTT. It is translated as CASSLTGQQPQHF. This chain links TRBV28 with TRBJ1-5, with 7 bases fitting TRBD1. This CDR3 is built from 13 residues. CDR1 MDHEN and CDR2 SYDVKM come from the germline V gene. V trimming: 3 bases; J trimming: 7 bases; junction bases outside the gene matches: 3.

The chain links TRBV20-1 to TRBJ2-7, with TRBD2 identical over 10 bases. The CDR3 is made up of 14 amino acids. Per the germline V gene, CDR1 is DFQATT and CDR2 is SNEGSKA (reference sequence). Unmatched junction bases numbered 7, after V lost 3 bases and J lost 5 bases. DNA of the CDR3: TGCAGTGCTAGCGTCGGGCTAGCGGGAGACGAGCAGTACTTC. Residues: CSASVGLAGDEQYF.

This clonotype appeared a few times. The chain couples TRBV7-8 to TRBJ1-5; D is perhaps TRBD1 (5 bases). This CDR3 is 16 amino acids long. CDR1 and CDR2 (germline): SGHVS, FQNEAQ. The V end was cut by 5 bases, the J end by 4 bases, with 18 bases between. CDR3 in DNA: TGTGCCAGCAGCCTGGAGGCTTATGGGGGGAATCAGCCCCAGCATTTT. Translation gives CASSLEAYGGNQPQHF. Full variable domain (remainder filled in from reference TRBV7-8 and TRBJ1-5): GAGVSQSPRYKVAKRGQDVALRCDPISGHVSLFWYQQALGQGPEFLTYFQNEAQLDKSGLPSDRFFAERPEGSVSTLKIQRTQQEDSAVYLCASSLEAYGGNQPQHFGDGTRLSIL.

This chain uses TRBV25-1 with TRBJ1-2; D is undetermined. Germline CDR1 and CDR2: MGHDK and SYGVNS. Trimming removed 5 bases from V and 4 bases from J, with 14 bases in between. The CDR3 is 14 amino acids. CDR3 residues: CASSTLDGIYGYTF. The CDR3 DNA is TGTGCCAGCAGTACCCTGGACGGTATCTATGGCTACACCTTC.